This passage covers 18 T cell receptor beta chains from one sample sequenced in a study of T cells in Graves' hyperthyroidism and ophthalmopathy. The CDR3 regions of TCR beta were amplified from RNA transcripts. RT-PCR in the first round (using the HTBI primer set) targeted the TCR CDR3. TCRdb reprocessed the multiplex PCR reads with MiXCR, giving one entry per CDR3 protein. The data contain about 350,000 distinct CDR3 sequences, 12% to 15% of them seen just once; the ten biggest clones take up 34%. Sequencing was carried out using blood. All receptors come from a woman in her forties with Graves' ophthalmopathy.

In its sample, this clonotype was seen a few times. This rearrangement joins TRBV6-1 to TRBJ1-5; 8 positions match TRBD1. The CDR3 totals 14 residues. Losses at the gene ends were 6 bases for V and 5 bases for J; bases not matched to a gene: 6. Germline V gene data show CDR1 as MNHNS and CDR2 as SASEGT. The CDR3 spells CASRRQTGDQPQHF. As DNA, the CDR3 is TGTGCCAGCAGGAGACAGACAGGGGATCAGCCCCAGCATTTT.

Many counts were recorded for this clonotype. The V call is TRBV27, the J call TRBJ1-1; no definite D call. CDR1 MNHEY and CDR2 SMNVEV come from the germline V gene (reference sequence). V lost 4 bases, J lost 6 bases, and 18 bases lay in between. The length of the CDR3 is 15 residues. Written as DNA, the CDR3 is TGTGCCAGCAGTTCCCGTTCCCCAGGTTACGCTGAAGCTTTCTTT. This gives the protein CASSSRSPGYAEAFF.

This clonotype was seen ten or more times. The CDR3 DNA reads TGTGCCATCAGCGACTTTGGGCTGGGTTCGAGAACTGAAGCTTTCTTT. It yields the protein CAISDFGLGSRTEAFF. The chain joins TRBV10-3 to TRBJ1-1, with D hard to call. The V end lost 6 bases, the J end lost 5 bases, and 22 bases lay between the germline ends. Germline assignment: CDR1 ENHRY and CDR2 SYGVKD. This CDR3 comprises 16 residues.

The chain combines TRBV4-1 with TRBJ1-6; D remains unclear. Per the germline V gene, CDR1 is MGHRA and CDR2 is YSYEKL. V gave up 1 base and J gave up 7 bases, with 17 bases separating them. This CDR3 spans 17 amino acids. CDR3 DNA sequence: TGCGCCAGCAGCCAAGGAGTTGGAGGGAATGCGAATTCACCCCTCCACTTT. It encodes CASSQGVGGNANSPLHF.

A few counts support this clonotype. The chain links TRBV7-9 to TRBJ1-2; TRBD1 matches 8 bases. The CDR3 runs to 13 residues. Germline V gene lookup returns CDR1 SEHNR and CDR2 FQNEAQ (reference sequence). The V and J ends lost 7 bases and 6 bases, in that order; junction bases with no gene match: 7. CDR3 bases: TGTGCCAGCACCACCGACAGGGGAGATGGCTACACCTTC. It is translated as CASTTDRGDGYTF.

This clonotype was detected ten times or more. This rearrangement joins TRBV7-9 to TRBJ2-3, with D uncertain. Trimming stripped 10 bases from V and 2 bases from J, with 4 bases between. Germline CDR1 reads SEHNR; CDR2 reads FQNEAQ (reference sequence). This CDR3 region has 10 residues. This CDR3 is CAIVTDTQYF. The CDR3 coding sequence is TGTGCCATCGTCACAGATACGCAGTATTTT. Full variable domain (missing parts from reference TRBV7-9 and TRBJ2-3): DTGVSQNPRHKITKRGQNVTFRCDPISEHNRLYWYRQTLGQGPEFLTYFQNEAQLEKSRLLSDRFSAERPKGSFSTLEIQRTEQGDSAMYLCAIVTDTQYFGPGTRLTVL.

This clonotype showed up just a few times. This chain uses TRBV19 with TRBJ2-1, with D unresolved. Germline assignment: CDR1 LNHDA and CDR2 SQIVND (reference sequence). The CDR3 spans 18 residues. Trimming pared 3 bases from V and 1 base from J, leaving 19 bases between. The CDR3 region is CASSIAQIPSGSYNEQFF. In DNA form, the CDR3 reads TGTGCCAGTAGTATTGCCCAAATACCCAGTGGGTCCTACAATGAGCAGTTCTTC.

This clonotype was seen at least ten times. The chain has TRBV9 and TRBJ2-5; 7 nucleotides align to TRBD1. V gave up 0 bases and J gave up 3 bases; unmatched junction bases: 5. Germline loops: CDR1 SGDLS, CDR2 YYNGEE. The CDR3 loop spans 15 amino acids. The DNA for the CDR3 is TGTGCCAGCAGCGTAGAAGGGACAGATAAAGAGACCCAGTACTTC. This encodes CASSVEGTDKETQYF.

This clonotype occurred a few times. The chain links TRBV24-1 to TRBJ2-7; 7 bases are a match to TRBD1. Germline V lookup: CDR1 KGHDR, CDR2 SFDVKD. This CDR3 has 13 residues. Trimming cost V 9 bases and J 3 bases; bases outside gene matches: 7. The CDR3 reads CATSTGLGYEQYF. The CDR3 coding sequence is TGTGCCACCTCGACAGGGTTGGGCTACGAGCAGTACTTC.

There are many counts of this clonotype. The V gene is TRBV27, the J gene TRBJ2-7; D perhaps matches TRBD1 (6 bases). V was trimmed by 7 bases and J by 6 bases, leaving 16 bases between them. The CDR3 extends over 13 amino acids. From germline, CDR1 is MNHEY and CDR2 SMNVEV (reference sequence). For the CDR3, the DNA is TGTGCCAGCAAGACTGGAGCCAGGGGCGAGCAGTACTTC. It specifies CASKTGARGEQYF.

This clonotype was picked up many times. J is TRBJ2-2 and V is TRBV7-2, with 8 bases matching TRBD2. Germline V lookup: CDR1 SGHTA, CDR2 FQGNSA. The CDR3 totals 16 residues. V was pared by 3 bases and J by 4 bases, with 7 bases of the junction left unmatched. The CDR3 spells CASSFRAGGFTGELFF. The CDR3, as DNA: TGTGCCAGCAGCTTCCGGGCGGGGGGTTTCACCGGGGAGCTGTTTTTT. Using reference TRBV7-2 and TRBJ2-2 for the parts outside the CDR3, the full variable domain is GAGVSQSPSNKVTEKGKDVELRCDPISGHTALYWYRQSLGQGLEFLIYFQGNSAPDKSGLPSDRFSAERTGGSVSTLTIQRTQQEDSAVYLCASSFRAGGFTGELFFGEGSRLTVL.

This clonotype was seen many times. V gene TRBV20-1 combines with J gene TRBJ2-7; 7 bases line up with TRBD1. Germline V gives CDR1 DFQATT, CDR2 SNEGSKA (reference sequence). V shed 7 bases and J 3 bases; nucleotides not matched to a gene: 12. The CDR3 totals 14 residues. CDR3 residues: CSGQGVPDHYEQYF. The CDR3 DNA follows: TGCAGTGGACAGGGAGTGCCCGACCACTACGAGCAGTACTTC.

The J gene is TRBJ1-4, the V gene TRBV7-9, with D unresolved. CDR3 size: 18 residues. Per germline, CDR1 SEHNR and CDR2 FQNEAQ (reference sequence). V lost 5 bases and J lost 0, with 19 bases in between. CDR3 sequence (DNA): TGTGCCAGCAGCCCCCGCCGCGGGTTCGACGCAACTAATGAAAAACTGTTTTTT. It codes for CASSPRRGFDATNEKLFF.

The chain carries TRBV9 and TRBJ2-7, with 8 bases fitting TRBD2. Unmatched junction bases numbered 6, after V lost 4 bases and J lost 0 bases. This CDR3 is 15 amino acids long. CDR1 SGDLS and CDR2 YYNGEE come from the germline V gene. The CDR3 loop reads CASSPRTSSSYEQYF. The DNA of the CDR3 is TGTGCCAGCAGCCCCCGGACTAGCAGCTCCTACGAGCAGTACTTC.

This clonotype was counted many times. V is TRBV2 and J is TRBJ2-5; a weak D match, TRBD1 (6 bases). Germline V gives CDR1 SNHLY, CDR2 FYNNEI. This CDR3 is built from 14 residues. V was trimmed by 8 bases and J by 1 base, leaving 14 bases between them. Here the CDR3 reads CASLTRQVQETQYF. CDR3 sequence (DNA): TGTGCCAGCTTGACGAGACAGGTCCAAGAGACCCAGTACTTC.

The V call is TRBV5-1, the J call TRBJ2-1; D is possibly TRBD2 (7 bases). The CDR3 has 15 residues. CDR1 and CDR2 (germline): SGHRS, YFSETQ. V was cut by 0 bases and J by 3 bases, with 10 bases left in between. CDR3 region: CASSLDGGRYNEQFF. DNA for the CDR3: TGCGCCAGCAGCTTGGACGGGGGGCGCTACAATGAGCAGTTCTTC. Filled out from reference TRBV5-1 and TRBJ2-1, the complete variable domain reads KAGVTQTPRYLIKTRGQQVTLSCSPISGHRSVSWYQQTPGQGLQFLFEYFSETQRNKGNFPGRFSGRQFSNSRSEMNVSTLELGDSALYLCASSLDGGRYNEQFFGPGTRLTVL.

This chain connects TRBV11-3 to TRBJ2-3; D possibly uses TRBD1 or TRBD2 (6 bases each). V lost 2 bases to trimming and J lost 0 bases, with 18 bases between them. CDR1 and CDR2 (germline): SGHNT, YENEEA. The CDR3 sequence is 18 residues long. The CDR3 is CASSLTIWGASSTDTQYF. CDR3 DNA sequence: TGTGCCAGCAGCTTAACGATATGGGGGGCCTCGAGCACAGATACGCAGTATTTT.

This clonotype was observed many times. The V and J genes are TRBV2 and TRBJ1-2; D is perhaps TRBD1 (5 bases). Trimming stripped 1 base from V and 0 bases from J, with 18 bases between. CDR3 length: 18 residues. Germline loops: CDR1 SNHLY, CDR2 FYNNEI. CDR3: CASSEVGQGVVANYGYTF. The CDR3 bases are TGTGCCAGCAGTGAAGTTGGCCAGGGCGTAGTAGCTAACTATGGCTACACCTTC.